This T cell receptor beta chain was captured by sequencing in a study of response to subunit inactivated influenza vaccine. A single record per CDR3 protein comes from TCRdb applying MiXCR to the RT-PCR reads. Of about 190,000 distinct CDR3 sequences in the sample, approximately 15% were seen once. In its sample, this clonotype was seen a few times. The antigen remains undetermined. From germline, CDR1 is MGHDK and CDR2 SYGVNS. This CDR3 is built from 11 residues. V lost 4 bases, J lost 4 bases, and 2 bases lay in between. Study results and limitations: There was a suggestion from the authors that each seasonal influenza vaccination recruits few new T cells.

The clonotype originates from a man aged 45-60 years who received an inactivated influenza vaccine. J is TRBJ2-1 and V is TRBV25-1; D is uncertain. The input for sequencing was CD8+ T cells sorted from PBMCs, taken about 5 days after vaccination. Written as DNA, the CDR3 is TGTGCCAGCAGTGGTTACAATGAGCAGTTCTTC. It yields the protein CASSGYNEQFF.